Included here is one T cell receptor beta chain sequence, with context. Source study methods: Estimates of nucleated cell counts were drawn from the amplification of reference gene primers. Measured with immunoSEQ multiplex PCR; TCRdb has only the in-frame clones, and not every one. That table gives V, J and clone size, and the DNA gave D and trimming. The table has fewer than 95,000 clones, approximately 79% seen once. These data come from a study of blood T cell repertoires in COVID-19. Study in general: Sites across the United States, Italy and Spain contributed samples from acute and convalescent COVID-19. The cDNA or gDNA used as material had been derived from T cells, B-cell-depleted T cells, or PBMCs.

One Seattle source followed patients from active infection through their disease course. This CDR3 contains 19 residues. V lost 3 bases to trimming and J lost 1 base; unmatched junction nucleotides: 10. The germline CDR1 and CDR2 sequences are LGHDT and YNNKEL (reference sequence). Sequencing was performed on peripheral blood. The clonotype was recovered from a man between 65 and 85 years old with COVID-19, enrolled during active disease. This chain joins TRBV3-1 (or the pseudogene TRBV3-2) and TRBJ2-3, with 13 bases fitting TRBD2. CDR3 sequence: CASSHPGLAGLVRTDTQYF. CDR3 DNA: TGTGCCAGCAGCCACCCGGGACTAGCGGGACTAGTTCGCACAGATACGCAGTATTTT.